Presented here are 18 T cell receptor beta chains from one specimen sequenced in a study of blood T cell repertoires in COVID-19. Profiling relied on immunoSEQ multiplex PCR, and the TCRdb table lists in-frame clones only, not all of them. The table has about 400,000 clones, approximately 91% seen once; the top ten hold roughly 2%. The sequenced sample consisted of PBMCs or T cells enriched from blood (not recorded which). Receptors were obtained from a middle-aged woman with acute COVID-19.

This sequence joins TRBV19 and TRBJ2-1, with 9 bases that match TRBD2. This CDR3 has 14 residues. The V gene's germline CDR1 is LNHDA and CDR2 SQIVND (reference sequence). V lost 10 bases to trimming and J lost 9 bases; unmatched junction nucleotides: 13. CDR3 sequence reads: CATTRGSGGGEQFF. In DNA, the CDR3 is TGTGCCACCACGCGTGGTAGCGGGGGAGGTGAGCAGTTCTTC. Supplemented by reference TRBV19 and TRBJ2-1, the full variable domain reads DGGITQSPKYLFRKEGQNVTLSCEQNLNHDAMYWYRQDPGQGLRLIYYSQIVNDFQKGDIAEGYSVSREKKESFPLTVTSAQKNPTAFYLCATTRGSGGGEQFFGPGTRLTVL.

J is TRBJ2-1 and V is TRBV3-1 (or the pseudogene TRBV3-2), with 9 bases identical to TRBD2. J lost 9 bases, V lost 1 base, and 10 bases had no gene match. This CDR3 is built from 16 residues. The germline CDR1 and CDR2 sequences are LGHDT and YNNKEL (reference sequence). The CDR3 region is CASSQVTSGGPGEQFF. As DNA, the CDR3 is TGTGCCAGCAGCCAAGTAACCAGCGGGGGGCCCGGTGAGCAGTTCTTC.

The V gene is TRBV19, the J gene TRBJ1-5, with TRBD1 as a possible D gene (5 bases). V was clipped by 1 base and J by 3 bases, with 10 bases between them. The CDR3 loop spans 15 amino acids. Germline-derived CDR1 and CDR2 are LNHDA and SQIVND (reference sequence). The CDR3 protein is CASSIVGRANQPQHF. The CDR3 DNA reads as TGTGCCAGTAGTATAGTAGGCAGGGCCAATCAGCCCCAGCATTTT.

V is TRBV5-1 and J is TRBJ1-3; a weak D match, TRBD1 (5 bases). Germline CDR1 SGHRS, CDR2 YFSETQ. The CDR3 runs 15 residues. The V gene lost 0 bases and the J gene lost 2 bases, with 9 bases spanning the gap. This chain's CDR3 is CASSLEGQPGNTIYF. The CDR3 DNA sequence: TGCGCCAGCAGCTTGGAGGGGCAGCCTGGAAACACCATATATTTT.

This chain links TRBV6-5 with TRBJ2-7; D is possibly TRBD2 (8 bases). Trimming removed 3 bases at V and 2 bases at J, with 14 bases between. Germline-derived CDR1 and CDR2 are MNHEY and SVGAGI. This CDR3 has 15 amino acids. The CDR3 nucleotides read TGTGCCAGCAGTTATAGCGGGACAGTTCCCTACGAGCAGTACTTC. Protein: CASSYSGTVPYEQYF.

This chain joins TRBV5-1 and TRBJ1-6, with 7 positions matching TRBD1. V lost 4 bases and J lost 7; bases outside the gene matches: 14. The CDR3 runs to 17 residues. CDR1 and CDR2 from the germline V gene are SGHRS and YFSETQ. CDR3: CASSHSWTGGGNSPLHF. The CDR3 coding sequence is TGCGCCAGCAGCCATTCTTGGACAGGCGGGGGGAATTCACCCCTCCACTTT.

The chain links TRBV24-1 to TRBJ2-7, with D unresolved. Germline V gene sequence: CDR1 KGHDR, CDR2 SFDVKD. The CDR3 spans 12 residues. Trimming left V 3 bases short and J 7 bases short, with 9 bases between. In nucleotides, the CDR3 is TGTGCCACCAGTGATCCGGGTGGGGAGCAGTACTTC. Amino acid sequence: CATSDPGGEQYF.

V is TRBV21-1 and J is TRBJ1-1. TRBV21-1 is termed a pseudogene. CDR3 length: 15 residues. This CDR3 is CASSKVGGLNTEAFF. CDR3 nucleotide sequence: TGTGCCAGCAGCAAAGTCGGGGGGCTGAACACTGAAGCTTTCTTT.

The chain combines TRBV5-6 with TRBJ2-2, with TRBD1 matching over 7 bases. Germline lookup yields CDR1 SGHDT and CDR2 YYEEEE. Trimming at V came to 4 bases and at J to 0 bases, leaving 6 bases not matched to a gene. The CDR3 has 16 residues. The CDR3 region is CASSEDRFANTGELFF. The CDR3 DNA follows: TGTGCCAGCAGCGAGGACAGGTTCGCGAACACCGGGGAGCTGTTTTTT.

The chain combines TRBV4-1 with TRBJ1-2; tentative D call: TRBD1 (5 bases). Germline CDR1 and CDR2: MGHRA and YSYEKL. Trimming pared 0 bases from V and 1 base from J, leaving 9 bases between. The CDR3 is 15 amino acids. In DNA form, the CDR3 reads TGCGCCAGCAGCCAAGATGGGGGGGGTAACTATGGCTACACCTTC. Residues: CASSQDGGGNYGYTF.

The rearrangement links TRBV3-1 (or the pseudogene TRBV3-2) to TRBJ1-4; a weak D match, TRBD1 (5 bases). Germline V lookup: CDR1 LGHDT, CDR2 YNNKEL (reference sequence). Trimming cost V 1 base and J 0 bases, with 6 bases left between them. The CDR3 runs to 15 residues. CDR3 loop: CASSQVGATNEKLFF. In nucleotides, the CDR3 is TGTGCCAGCAGCCAAGTAGGGGCAACTAATGAAAAACTGTTTTTT.

The chain recombines TRBV21-1 with TRBJ2-1; the table's D call, TRBD1, was not checked against the DNA. TRBV21-1 is marked as a pseudogene. The CDR3 totals 13 residues. CDR3 bases: TGTGCCAGCAGGATTGACAGGGACGATGAGCAGTTCTTC. Its translation is CASRIDRDDEQFF.

The CDR3 DNA is TGTGCCAGCAGCTTAATCGGGGGTGAGCAGTTCTTC. Translating it yields CASSLIGGEQFF. The chain recombines TRBV11-3 with TRBJ2-1; possible D gene TRBD2, 6 bases. V was shortened by 2 bases and J by 9 bases, with 8 bases between the two germline ends. Germline lookup yields CDR1 SGHNT and CDR2 YENEEA. The CDR3 has 12 amino acids.

The chain joins TRBV7-9 to TRBJ1-1; 9 nucleotides agree with TRBD1. Germline V gene lookup returns CDR1 SEHNR and CDR2 FQNEAQ (reference sequence). This CDR3 is 16 amino acids long. V shed 2 bases and J 5 bases; nucleotides not matched to a gene: 9. CDR3 bases: TGTGCCAGCAGCTTAACGGACAGGGGCGCCGGTACTGAAGCTTTCTTT. Residues: CASSLTDRGAGTEAFF.

J is TRBJ2-1 and V is TRBV27, with TRBD2 matching over 13 bases. V lost 8 bases and J lost 0; bases outside the gene matches: 7. The CDR3 is 17 residues long. From germline, CDR1 is MNHEY and CDR2 SMNVEV (reference sequence). CDR3 DNA: TGTGCCAGCCGGGGACTAGCGGGGACAAGCTCCTACAATGAGCAGTTCTTC. It is translated as CASRGLAGTSSYNEQFF.

The V gene is TRBV4-1, the J gene TRBJ2-1; D is undetermined. There are 15 residues in the CDR3. Per germline, CDR1 MGHRA and CDR2 YSYEKL. Trimming shortened V by 2 bases and J by 7 bases, and 15 bases separated the two germline ends. The CDR3 DNA reads as TGCGCCAGCAGCCAATACAAGGTATTGCGGAATGAGCAGTTCTTC. Translated, it gives CASSQYKVLRNEQFF.

The CDR3 spells CASSERGNPFF. The DNA for the CDR3 is TGTGCCAGCAGTGAAAGGGGGAATCCGTTCTTT. The chain links TRBV2 to TRBJ1-1, with a tentative D call TRBD1 (6 bases). CDR3 length: 11 amino acids. V lost 2 bases and J lost 14, with 12 bases in between. Germline V gene sequence: CDR1 SNHLY, CDR2 FYNNEI.

The table lists this clone with a count of one. The V call is TRBV6-5, the J call TRBJ1-5; the D is unclear. The CDR3 has 15 residues. CDR1 MNHEY and CDR2 SVGAGI come from the germline V gene. V lost 8 bases, J lost 2 bases, and 16 bases lay in between. The CDR3: CASGEGLSGNQPQHF. CDR3 bases: TGTGCCAGCGGGGAGGGTCTTTCGGGCAATCAGCCCCAGCATTTT.